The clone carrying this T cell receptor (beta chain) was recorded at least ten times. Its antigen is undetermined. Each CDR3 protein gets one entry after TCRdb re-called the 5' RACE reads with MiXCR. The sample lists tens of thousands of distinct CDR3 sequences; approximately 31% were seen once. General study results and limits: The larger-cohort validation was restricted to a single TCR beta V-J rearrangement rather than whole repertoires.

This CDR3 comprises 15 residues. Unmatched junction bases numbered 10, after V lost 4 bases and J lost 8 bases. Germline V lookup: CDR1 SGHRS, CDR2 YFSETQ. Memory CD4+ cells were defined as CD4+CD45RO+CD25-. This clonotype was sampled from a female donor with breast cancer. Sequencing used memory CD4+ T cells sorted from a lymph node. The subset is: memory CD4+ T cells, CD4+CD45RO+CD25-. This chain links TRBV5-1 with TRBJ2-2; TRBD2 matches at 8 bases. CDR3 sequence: CASSLLAEGTGELFF. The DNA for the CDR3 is TGCGCCAGCAGCCTACTAGCGGAAGGAACTGGGGAGCTGTTTTTT.